This T cell receptor (beta chain) comes out of a study of blood T cell repertoires in COVID-19. Study background: COVID-19 samples collected from the United States, Italy and Spain covered acute and convalescent phases.

The Seattle site enrolled patients during active infection and followed them longitudinally. In the authors' workflow: Reference gene primer amplification gave nucleated cell count estimates. This table comes from immunoSEQ multiplex PCR, and its TCRdb copy is limited to in-frame clones, with some not included. V, J and clone size are those of that table, while D and trimming were read from the DNA. This table has around 250,000 clones, more than 75% appearing once. The material sequenced was peripheral blood. This receptor was taken from a woman at least 80 years old with COVID-19, enrolled during active disease.

The CDR3, as DNA: TGTGCCAGCAGGGAGGGGACCGTGAACACTGAAGCTTTCTTT. As protein: CASREGTVNTEAFF. This chain connects TRBV7-2 to TRBJ1-1, with TRBD1 as a possible D gene (5 bases). The CDR3 length is 14 residues. Trimming shortened V by 6 bases and J by 0 bases, and 11 bases separated the two germline ends. CDR1 SGHTA and CDR2 FQGNSA come from the germline V gene.